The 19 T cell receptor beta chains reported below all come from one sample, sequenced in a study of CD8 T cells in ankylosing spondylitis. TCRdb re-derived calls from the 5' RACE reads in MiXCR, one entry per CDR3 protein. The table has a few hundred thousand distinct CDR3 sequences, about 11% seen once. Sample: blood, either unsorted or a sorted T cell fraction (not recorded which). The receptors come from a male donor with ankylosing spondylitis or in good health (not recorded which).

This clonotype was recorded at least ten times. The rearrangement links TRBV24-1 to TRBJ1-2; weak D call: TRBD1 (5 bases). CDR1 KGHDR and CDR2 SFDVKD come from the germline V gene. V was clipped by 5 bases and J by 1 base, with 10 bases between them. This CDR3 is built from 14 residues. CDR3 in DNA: TGTGCCACCAGTGCGACGGGACTTAACTATGGCTACACCTTC. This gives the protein CATSATGLNYGYTF.

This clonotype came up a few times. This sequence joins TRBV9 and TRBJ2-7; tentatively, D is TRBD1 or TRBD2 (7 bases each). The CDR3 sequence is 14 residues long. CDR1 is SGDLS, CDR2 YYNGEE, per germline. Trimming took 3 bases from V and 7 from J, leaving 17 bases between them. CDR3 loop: CASSAVQQGGEQYF. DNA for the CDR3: TGTGCCAGCAGCGCTGTCCAGCAGGGGGGGGAGCAGTACTTC.

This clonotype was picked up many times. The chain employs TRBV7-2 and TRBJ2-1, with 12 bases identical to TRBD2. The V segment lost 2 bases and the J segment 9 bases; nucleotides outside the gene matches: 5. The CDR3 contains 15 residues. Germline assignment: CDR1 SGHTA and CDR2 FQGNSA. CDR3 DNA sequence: TGTGCCAGCAGCTTATCCCGGACTAGCGGGATTGAGCAGTTCTTC. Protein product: CASSLSRTSGIEQFF.

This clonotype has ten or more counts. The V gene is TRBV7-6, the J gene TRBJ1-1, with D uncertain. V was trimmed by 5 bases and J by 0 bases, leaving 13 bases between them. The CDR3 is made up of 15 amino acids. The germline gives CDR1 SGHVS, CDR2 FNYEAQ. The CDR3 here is CASSPYVGMNTEAFF. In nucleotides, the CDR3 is TGTGCCAGCAGCCCCTACGTCGGTATGAACACTGAAGCTTTCTTT.

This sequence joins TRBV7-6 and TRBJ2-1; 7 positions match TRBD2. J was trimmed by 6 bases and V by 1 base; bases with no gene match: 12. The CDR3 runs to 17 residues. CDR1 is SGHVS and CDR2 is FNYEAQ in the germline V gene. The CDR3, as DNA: TGTGCCAGCAGCTTAGGCGCCACTAGCGCCCCGATCAATGAGCAGTTCTTC. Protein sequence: CASSLGATSAPINEQFF.

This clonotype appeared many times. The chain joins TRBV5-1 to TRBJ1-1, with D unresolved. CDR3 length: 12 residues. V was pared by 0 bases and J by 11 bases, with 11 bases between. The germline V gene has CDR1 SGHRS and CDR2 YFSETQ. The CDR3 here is CASSLDGVEAFF. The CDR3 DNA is TGCGCCAGCAGCTTGGACGGTGTGGAGGCTTTCTTT.

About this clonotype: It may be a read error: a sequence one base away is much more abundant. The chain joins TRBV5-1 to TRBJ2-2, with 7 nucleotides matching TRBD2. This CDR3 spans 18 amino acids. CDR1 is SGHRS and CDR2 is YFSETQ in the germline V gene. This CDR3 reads CASSPTGAGSPFTGELYF. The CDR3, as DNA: TGCGCCAGCAGCCCGACGGGAGCGGGGTCTCCGTTTACCGGGGAGCTGTATTTT.

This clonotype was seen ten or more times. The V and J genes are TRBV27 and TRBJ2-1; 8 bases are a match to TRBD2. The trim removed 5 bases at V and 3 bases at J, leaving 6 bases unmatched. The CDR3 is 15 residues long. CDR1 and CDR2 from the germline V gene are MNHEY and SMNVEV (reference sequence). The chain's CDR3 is CASSPTSGFYNEQFF. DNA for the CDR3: TGTGCCAGCAGTCCTACTAGCGGCTTCTACAATGAGCAGTTCTTC.

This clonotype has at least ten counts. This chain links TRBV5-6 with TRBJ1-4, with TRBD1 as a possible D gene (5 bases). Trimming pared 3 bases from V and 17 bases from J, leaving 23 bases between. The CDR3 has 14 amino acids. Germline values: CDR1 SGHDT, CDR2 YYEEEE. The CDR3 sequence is CASSWGRVGEGEFF. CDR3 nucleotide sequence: TGTGCCAGCAGCTGGGGGAGAGTTGGTGAAGGAGAATTTTTT.

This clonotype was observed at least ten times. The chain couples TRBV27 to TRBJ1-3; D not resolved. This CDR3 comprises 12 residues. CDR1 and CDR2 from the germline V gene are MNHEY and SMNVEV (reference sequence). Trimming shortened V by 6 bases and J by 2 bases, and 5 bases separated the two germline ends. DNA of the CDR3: TGTGCCAGCAGCGACGCTGGAAACACCATATATTTT. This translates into CASSDAGNTIYF.

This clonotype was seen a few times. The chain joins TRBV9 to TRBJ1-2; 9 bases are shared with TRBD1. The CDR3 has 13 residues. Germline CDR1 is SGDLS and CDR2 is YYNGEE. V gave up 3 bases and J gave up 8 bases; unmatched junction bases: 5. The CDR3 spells CASSDRGPGGYTF. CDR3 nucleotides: TGTGCCAGCAGCGACAGGGGGCCAGGAGGCTACACCTTC.

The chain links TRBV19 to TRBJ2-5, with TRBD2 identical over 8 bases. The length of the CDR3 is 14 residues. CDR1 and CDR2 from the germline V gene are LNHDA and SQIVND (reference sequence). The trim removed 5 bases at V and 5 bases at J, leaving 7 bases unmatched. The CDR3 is CASSPGGPSETQYF. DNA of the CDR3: TGTGCCAGTAGTCCGGGGGGGCCCTCGGAGACCCAGTACTTC.

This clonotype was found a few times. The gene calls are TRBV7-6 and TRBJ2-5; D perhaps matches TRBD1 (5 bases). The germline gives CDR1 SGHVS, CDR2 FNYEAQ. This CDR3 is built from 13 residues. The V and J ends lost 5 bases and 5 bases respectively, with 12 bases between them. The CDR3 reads CASSLTRDETQYF. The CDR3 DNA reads TGTGCCAGCAGCCTCACCAGGGATGAGACCCAGTACTTC.

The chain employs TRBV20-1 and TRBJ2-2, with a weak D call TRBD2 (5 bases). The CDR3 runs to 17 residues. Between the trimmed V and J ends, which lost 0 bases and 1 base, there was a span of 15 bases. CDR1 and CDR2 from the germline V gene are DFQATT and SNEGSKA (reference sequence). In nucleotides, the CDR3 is TGCAGTGCTAGAGATCGACTATCGGGGATGAACACCGGGGAGCTGTTTTTT. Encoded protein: CSARDRLSGMNTGELFF.

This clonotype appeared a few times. The CDR3 region is CASSLSGTDFRYTF. CDR3 DNA: TGTGCCAGCAGTTTATCAGGGACAGATTTTCGCTACACCTTC. The chain couples TRBV27 to TRBJ1-2; 7 bases fit TRBD1. This CDR3 region has 14 residues. V gave up 0 bases and J gave up 9 bases; unmatched junction bases: 7. Germline CDR1 is MNHEY and CDR2 is SMNVEV (reference sequence).

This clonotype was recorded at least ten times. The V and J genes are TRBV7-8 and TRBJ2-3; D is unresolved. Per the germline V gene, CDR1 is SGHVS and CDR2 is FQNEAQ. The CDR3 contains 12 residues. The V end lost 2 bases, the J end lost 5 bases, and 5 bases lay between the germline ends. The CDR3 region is CASSLSLDTQYF. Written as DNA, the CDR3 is TGTGCCAGCAGCTTATCCTTAGATACGCAGTATTTT. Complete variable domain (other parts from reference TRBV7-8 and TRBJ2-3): GAGVSQSPRYKVAKRGQDVALRCDPISGHVSLFWYQQALGQGPEFLTYFQNEAQLDKSGLPSDRFFAERPEGSVSTLKIQRTQQEDSAVYLCASSLSLDTQYFGPGTRLTVL.

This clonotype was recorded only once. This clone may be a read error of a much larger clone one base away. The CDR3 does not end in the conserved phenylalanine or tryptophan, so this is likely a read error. The CDR3 coding sequence is TGTGCCAGCAGTTTAGTCGGGATCACAGATACGCAGTATCTT. This sequence encodes CASSLVGITDTQYL. The rearrangement links TRBV12-3 or TRBV12-4 to TRBJ2-3; D may be TRBD2 (5 bases). CDR3 length equals 14 residues. The V end was cut by 1 base, the J end by 2 bases, with 7 bases between.

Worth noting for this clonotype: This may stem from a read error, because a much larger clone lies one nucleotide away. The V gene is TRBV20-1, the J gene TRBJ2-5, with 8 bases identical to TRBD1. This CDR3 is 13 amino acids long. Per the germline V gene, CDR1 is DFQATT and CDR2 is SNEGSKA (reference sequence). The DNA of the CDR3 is TGCTGTGCTAGAGGGACAGGCCAAGAGACCCAGTACTTC. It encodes CCARGTGQETQYF.

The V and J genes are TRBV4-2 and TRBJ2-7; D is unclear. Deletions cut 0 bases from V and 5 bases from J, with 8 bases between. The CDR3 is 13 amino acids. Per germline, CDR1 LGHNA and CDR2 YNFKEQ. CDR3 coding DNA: TGTGCCAGCAGCCAAGATGGCAGGCACGAGCAGTACTTC. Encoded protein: CASSQDGRHEQYF.